Shown below are 10 T cell receptor beta chains from a single sample sequenced in a study of shared clonotypes between healthy human individuals. The data were produced by immunoSEQ multiplex PCR, yet TCRdb's version contains in-frame clones alone and is incomplete. The data hold over 2 million clones, with roughly 94% observed a single time. The specimen was naive CD4+ T cells sorted from blood. The subset is: CD45RA+ positively selected. The receptors originated from a young man in good health.

The rearrangement uses TRBV6-6 and TRBJ2-5; D is possibly TRBD1 (6 bases). In germline, CDR1 is MNHNY, CDR2 SVGAGI (reference sequence). This CDR3 spans 14 amino acids. V lost 6 bases and J lost 2, with 13 bases in between. The CDR3 DNA follows: TGTGCCAGCAGCCGACGGACAGAGCAAGAGACCCAGTACTTC. Amino acids: CASSRRTEQETQYF.

On this clone itself: Other nucleotide sequences from this sample produce the same CDR3. This chain uses TRBV18 with TRBJ2-5; the D gene is possibly TRBD1 (5 bases). V was shortened by 0 bases and J by 3 bases, with 8 bases between the two germline ends. The germline gives CDR1 KGHSH, CDR2 LQKENI. The CDR3 runs 14 residues. This chain's CDR3 is CASSPPPGKETQYF. CDR3 bases: TGTGCCAGCTCACCACCGCCAGGGAAAGAGACCCAGTACTTC.

To note about this clone: Germline is not matched at one junction end, which may reflect a read error. The chain employs TRBV7-7 and TRBJ2-2; D possibly corresponds to TRBD2 (6 bases). Germline CDR1 is SSHAT and CDR2 is FNYEAQ (reference sequence). The CDR3 extends over 14 amino acids. CDR3 bases: TGTGCTAGCAGCTTAGCCCCGACTAGCGGGGAGCTGTTTTTT. This sequence encodes CASSLAPTSGELFF.

This chain links TRBV13 with TRBJ2-5, with D possibly being TRBD2 (6 bases). Germline V gene data show CDR1 as PRHDT and CDR2 as FYEKMQ (reference sequence). The V end lost 4 bases, the J end lost 2 bases, and 14 bases lay between the germline ends. The CDR3 covers 15 residues. CDR3 in amino acids: CASSSSGSGQETQYF. The CDR3 DNA reads TGTGCCAGCAGCTCCTCGGGTAGCGGTCAAGAGACCCAGTACTTC.

The chain combines TRBV30 with TRBJ2-3; D remains unclear. The CDR3 loop spans 13 amino acids. The germline V gene has CDR1 GTSNPN and CDR2 SVGIG (reference sequence). V dropped 0 bases and J dropped 3 bases, with 7 bases sitting between them. The CDR3 bases are TGTGCCTGGAGTGTACGAGTAACAGATACGCAGTATTTT. It encodes CAWSVRVTDTQYF. Drawing the rest from reference TRBV30 and TRBJ2-3, the complete variable domain is SQTIHQWPATLVQPVGSPLSLECTVEGTSNPNLYWYRQAAGRGLQLLFYSVGIGQISSEVPQNLSASRPQDRQFILSSKKLLLSDSGFYLCAWSVRVTDTQYFGPGTRLTVL.

V gene TRBV7-2 combines with J gene TRBJ2-1; 7 bases are a match to TRBD1. Trimming removed 5 bases from V and 9 bases from J; junction bases left unmatched: 10. This CDR3 has 14 amino acids. Looked up from germline, CDR1 is SGHTA and CDR2 is FQGNSA. The CDR3 coding sequence is TGTGCCAGCAGCCTCTTTGAGGGGGCGTCTGAGCAGTTCTTC. This gives the protein CASSLFEGASEQFF.

The J gene is TRBJ2-7, the V gene TRBV6-1, with D hard to call. V lost 6 bases and J 2 bases, leaving 11 bases between the germline ends. CDR3 size: 13 residues. Per the germline V gene, CDR1 is MNHNS and CDR2 is SASEGT. The CDR3 sequence is CASRSTNTYEQYF. CDR3 DNA sequence: TGTGCCAGCAGATCGACAAATACCTACGAGCAGTACTTC.

As concerns this clone: Other nucleotide sequences in the sample specify the same CDR3. The chain carries TRBV18 and TRBJ1-5; no firm D call. From germline, CDR1 is KGHSH and CDR2 LQKENI. Trimming stripped 6 bases from V and 0 bases from J, with 9 bases between. The CDR3 covers 14 residues. The CDR3 here is CASSPNYSNQPQHF. In nucleotides, the CDR3 is TGTGCCAGCTCGCCCAATTATAGCAATCAGCCCCAGCATTTT.

The chain is built from TRBV25-1 and TRBJ2-3, with D possibly matching TRBD2 (6 bases). With 2 bases removed from V and 7 bases from J, the gap between germline ends came to 22 bases. In germline, CDR1 is MGHDK, CDR2 SYGVNS. CDR3 length: 17 amino acids. CDR3 residues: CASSEMGFGSALNTQYF. The CDR3 bases are TGTGCCAGCAGTGAAATGGGGTTCGGGAGTGCTCTTAATACGCAGTATTTT.

A single count supports this clone. Additional DNA sequences in this sample encode the identical CDR3. The V gene is TRBV6-5, the J gene TRBJ1-2; perhaps TRBD1 as D (6 bases). Trimming pared 7 bases from V and 6 bases from J, leaving 9 bases between. This CDR3 spans 11 amino acids. The germline V gene has CDR1 MNHEY and CDR2 SVGAGI. CDR3: CASTGVDGYTF. The CDR3 nucleotides are TGTGCCAGCACAGGGGTGGATGGCTACACCTTC.